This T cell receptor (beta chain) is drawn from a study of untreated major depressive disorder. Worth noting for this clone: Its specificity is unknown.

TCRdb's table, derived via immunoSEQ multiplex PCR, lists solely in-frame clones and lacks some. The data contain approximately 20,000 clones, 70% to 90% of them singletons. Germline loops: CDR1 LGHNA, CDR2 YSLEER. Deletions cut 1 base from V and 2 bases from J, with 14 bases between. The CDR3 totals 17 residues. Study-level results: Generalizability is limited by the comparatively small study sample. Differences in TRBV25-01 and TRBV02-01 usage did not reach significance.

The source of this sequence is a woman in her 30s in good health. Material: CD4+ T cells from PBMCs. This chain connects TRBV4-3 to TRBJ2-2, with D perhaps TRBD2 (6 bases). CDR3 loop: CASSQGFRRGNTGELFF. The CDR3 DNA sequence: TGCGCCAGCAGCCAAGGGTTTCGGCGGGGTAACACCGGGGAGCTGTTTTTT.